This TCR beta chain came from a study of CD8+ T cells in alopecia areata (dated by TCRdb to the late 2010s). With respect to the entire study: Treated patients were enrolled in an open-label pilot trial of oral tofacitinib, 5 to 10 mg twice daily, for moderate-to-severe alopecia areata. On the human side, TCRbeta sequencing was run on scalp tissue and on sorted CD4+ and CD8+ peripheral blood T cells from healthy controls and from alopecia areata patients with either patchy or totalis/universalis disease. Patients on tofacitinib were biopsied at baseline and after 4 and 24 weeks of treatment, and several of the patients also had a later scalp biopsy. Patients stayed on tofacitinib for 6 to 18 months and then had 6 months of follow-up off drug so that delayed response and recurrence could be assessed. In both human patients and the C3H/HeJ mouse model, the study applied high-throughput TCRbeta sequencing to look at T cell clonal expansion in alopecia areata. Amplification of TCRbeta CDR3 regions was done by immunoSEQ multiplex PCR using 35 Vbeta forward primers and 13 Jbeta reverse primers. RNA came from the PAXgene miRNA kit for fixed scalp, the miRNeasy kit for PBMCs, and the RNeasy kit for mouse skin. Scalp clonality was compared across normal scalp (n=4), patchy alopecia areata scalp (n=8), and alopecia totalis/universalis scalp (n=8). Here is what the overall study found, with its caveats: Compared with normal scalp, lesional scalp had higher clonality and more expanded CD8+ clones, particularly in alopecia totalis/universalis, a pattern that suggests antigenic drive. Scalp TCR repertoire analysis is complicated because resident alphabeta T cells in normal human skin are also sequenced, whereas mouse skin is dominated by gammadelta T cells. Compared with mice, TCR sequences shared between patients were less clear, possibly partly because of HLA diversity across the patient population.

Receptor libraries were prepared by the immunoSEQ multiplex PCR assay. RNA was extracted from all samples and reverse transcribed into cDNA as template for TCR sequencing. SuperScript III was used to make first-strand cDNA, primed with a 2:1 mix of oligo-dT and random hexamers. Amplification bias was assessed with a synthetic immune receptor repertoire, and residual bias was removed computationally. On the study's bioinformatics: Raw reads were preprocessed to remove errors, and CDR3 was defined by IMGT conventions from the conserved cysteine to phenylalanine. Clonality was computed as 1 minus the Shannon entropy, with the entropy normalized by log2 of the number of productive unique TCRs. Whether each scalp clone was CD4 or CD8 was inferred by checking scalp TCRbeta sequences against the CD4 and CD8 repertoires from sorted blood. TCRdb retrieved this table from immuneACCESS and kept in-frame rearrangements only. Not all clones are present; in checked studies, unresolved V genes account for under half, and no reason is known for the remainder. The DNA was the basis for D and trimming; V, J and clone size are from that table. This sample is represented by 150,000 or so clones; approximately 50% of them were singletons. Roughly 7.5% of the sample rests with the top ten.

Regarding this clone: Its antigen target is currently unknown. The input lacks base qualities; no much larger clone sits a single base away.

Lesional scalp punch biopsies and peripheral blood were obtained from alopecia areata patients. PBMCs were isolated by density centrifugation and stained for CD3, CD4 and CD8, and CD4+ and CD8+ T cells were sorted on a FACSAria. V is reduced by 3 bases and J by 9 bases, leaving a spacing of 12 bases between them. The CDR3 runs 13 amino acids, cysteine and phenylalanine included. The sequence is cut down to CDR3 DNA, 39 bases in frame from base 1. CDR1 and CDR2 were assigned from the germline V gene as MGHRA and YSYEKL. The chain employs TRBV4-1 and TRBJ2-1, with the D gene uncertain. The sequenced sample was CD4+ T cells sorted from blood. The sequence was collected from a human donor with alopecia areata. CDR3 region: CASSQIVGGEQFF. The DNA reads TGCGCCAGCAGCCAGATAGTGGGTGGTGAGCAGTTCTTC.